The 10 T cell receptor beta chains given below trace back to one sample, sequenced in a study of Graves' ophthalmopathy and Graves' hyperthyroidism. RNA transcripts served as template for amplifying TCR beta CDR3 sequences. Investigators did first-round RT-PCR with HTBI primers, then second-round multiplex PCR. MiXCR, applied by TCRdb to the multiplex PCR reads, yields one record per CDR3 protein. The data contain 200,000 to 250,000 distinct CDR3 sequences, around 50% of them singletons. Sequenced sample: peripheral blood. The receptors shown here come from an adult man with Graves' ophthalmopathy.

The chain is built from TRBV4-2 and TRBJ1-5; weak D call: TRBD1 (5 bases). This CDR3 contains 15 residues. Looked up from germline, CDR1 is LGHNA and CDR2 is YNFKEQ. V lost 1 base, J lost 3 bases, and 10 bases lay in between. The CDR3 loop reads CASSQVEGPNQPQHF. In DNA, the CDR3 is TGTGCCAGCAGCCAAGTGGAGGGGCCCAATCAGCCCCAGCATTTT.

In this sample, this clonotype turned up once. This chain links TRBV20-1 with TRBJ2-7; D could derive from TRBD1 or TRBD2 (5 bases each). CDR1 DFQATT and CDR2 SNEGSKA come from the germline V gene (reference sequence). This CDR3 is 12 amino acids long. The germline V and J ends were trimmed by 6 bases and 3 bases, with 12 bases remaining between them. In DNA form, the CDR3 reads TGCAGTGCCGGGACCTCCCTCTACGAGCAGTACTTC. Protein sequence: CSAGTSLYEQYF.

V and J are TRBV28 and TRBJ1-2; D is ambiguous. V gave up 3 bases and J gave up 4 bases, with 9 bases separating them. Germline V gene data show CDR1 as MDHEN and CDR2 as SYDVKM. This CDR3 comprises 13 residues. This CDR3 reads CASSFRVSYGYTF. CDR3 sequence (DNA): TGTGCCAGCAGTTTTAGGGTATCCTATGGCTACACCTTC.

V is TRBV25-1 and J is TRBJ2-2, with 8 bases lining up with TRBD1. Germline CDR1 MGHDK, CDR2 SYGVNS. The CDR3 has 15 amino acids. With V trimmed by 6 bases and J by 3 bases, 6 bases remained unmatched. The CDR3 DNA sequence: TGTGCCAGCAGCTCCCCGGACAGGGACACCGGGGAGCTGTTTTTT. It yields the protein CASSSPDRDTGELFF.

The rearrangement uses TRBV7-6 and TRBJ2-7; D is possibly TRBD1 or TRBD2 (5 bases each). The V end was cut by 1 base, the J end by 2 bases, with 18 bases between. Germline CDR1 and CDR2: SGHVS and FNYEAQ. The CDR3 runs to 17 residues. CDR3: CASSLGGRQTLPYEQYF. The CDR3 coding sequence is TGTGCCAGCAGCTTAGGAGGGCGACAGACCCTTCCCTACGAGCAGTACTTC.

This clonotype showed up just a few times. The junction departs from the called germline gene at one end, perhaps through a read error. V usage is TRBV7-9 and J usage is TRBJ2-7; 14 nucleotides align to TRBD2. The CDR3 extends over 15 amino acids. Germline assignment: CDR1 SEHNR and CDR2 FQNEAQ (reference sequence). This CDR3 reads CASSLGTSGGYEQCF. The CDR3 DNA sequence: TGTGCCAGCAGCTTGGGGACTAGCGGGGGCTACGAGCAGTGCTTC.

Only a few counts were recorded for this clonotype. The V and J genes are TRBV20-1 and TRBJ1-4, with 9 bases matching TRBD1. The trim removed 5 bases at V and 7 bases at J, leaving 8 bases unmatched. Germline V lookup: CDR1 DFQATT, CDR2 SNEGSKA (reference sequence). This CDR3 spans 14 amino acids. CDR3: CSALTTGGSEKLFF. DNA of the CDR3: TGCAGTGCTCTGACGACAGGGGGATCTGAAAAACTGTTTTTT.

This clonotype was detected many times. This rearrangement joins TRBV29-1 to TRBJ2-5; D is ambiguous. This CDR3 spans 12 amino acids. From germline, CDR1 is SQVTM and CDR2 ANQGSEA. Deletions cut 4 bases from V and 5 bases from J, with 11 bases between. CDR3 loop: CSVGGVEETQYF. CDR3 DNA: TGCAGCGTTGGCGGAGTCGAGGAGACCCAGTACTTC.

This clonotype was observed a few times. This chain joins TRBV11-2 and TRBJ2-7, with D possibly TRBD1 on 5 matching bases. CDR3 length: 15 residues. V gave up 1 base and J gave up 4 bases, with 14 bases separating them. The V gene's germline CDR1 is SGHAT and CDR2 FQNNGV. The CDR3 reads CASSLAVLQGYEQYF. The CDR3 nucleotides are TGTGCCAGCAGCTTAGCCGTCCTTCAGGGTTACGAGCAGTACTTC.

This chain links TRBV7-9 with TRBJ1-6; 9 bases line up with TRBD1. V lost 1 base, J lost 10 bases, and 5 bases stayed unmatched. CDR3 length equals 15 residues. Germline CDR1 is SEHNR and CDR2 is FQNEAQ (reference sequence). CDR3 sequence: CASSLDRGLESPLHF. The CDR3 nucleotides read TGTGCCAGCAGCTTAGACAGGGGGCTAGAATCACCCCTCCACTTT.